This is a list of T cell receptor beta chains from one sample in a study of T cell changes during pregnancy in multiple sclerosis. The data were produced by immunoSEQ multiplex PCR, yet TCRdb's version contains in-frame clones alone and is incomplete. The table has fewer than 45,000 clones, about 90% seen once. Sequenced here: CD4+ T cells from peripheral blood mononuclear cells, sampled in the third trimester of pregnancy. Receptors originate from a female donor in good health, enrolled as a control in a pregnancy study. Each CDR3 is given with its conserved first and last residue. The D gene is left open where the match is weak. For some rows the clone size is stated as once, few or many, or as a class when expanded; others skip it.

>TRBJ1-5|TRBV15|.|.
CATSRTDSVNQPQHF
TGTGCCACCAGCAGGACAGACTCAGTCAATCAGCCCCAGCATTTT
>TRBJ2-7|TRBV7-2|.|.
CASSPLAPGTIYEQYF
TGTGCCAGCAGCCCCCTAGCCCCCGGTACTATCTACGAGCAGTACTTC
>TRBJ2-7|TRBV5-1|.|.
CASSLAGRSYEQYF
TGCGCCAGCAGCTTGGCCGGGAGATCCTACGAGCAGTACTTC
>TRBJ2-1|TRBV7-7|.|.
CASSLSRGNNEQFF
TGTGCTAGCAGCTTAAGCCGGGGGAACAATGAGCAGTTCTTC
>TRBJ2-5|TRBV30|.|.
CAWSVTSWKETQYF
TGTGCCTGGAGTGTAACTAGCTGGAAAGAGACCCAGTACTTC
>TRBJ1-5|TRBV19|.|TRBD1
CASSIFQGAWNQPQHF
TGTGCCAGTAGTATTTTCCAGGGGGCTTGGAATCAGCCCCAGCATTTT
>TRBJ2-3|TRBV18|.|.
CASSRGQGEVTQYF
TGTGCCAGCTCCCGAGGCCAGGGGGAGGTTACGCAGTATTTT
>TRBJ2-3|TRBV10-1|once|.
CASSIGGSVDTQYF
TGCGCCAGCAGTATAGGCGGATCAGTAGATACGCAGTATTTT
>TRBJ2-2|TRBV5-5|.|.
CASSSLKGWRNTGELFF
TGTGCCAGCAGCTCACTAAAGGGGTGGCGTAACACCGGGGAGCTGTTTTTT
>TRBJ1-2|TRBV5-1|.|.
CASRDNGYGYTF
TGCGCCAGCCGCGACAATGGGTACGGCTACACCTTC
>TRBJ2-5|TRBV25-1|.|TRBD2
CASSPMAGGGLAGETQYF
TGTGCCAGCAGCCCGATGGCGGGCGGGGGGTTGGCCGGGGAGACCCAGTACTTC
>TRBJ2-7|TRBV18|.|TRBD2
CASSHGTSGSSSYEQYF
TGTGCCAGCTCACACGGGACTAGCGGGAGCAGCTCCTACGAGCAGTACTTC
>TRBJ1-3|TRBV18|.|.
CASSPQSRDSGNTIYF
TGTGCCAGCTCACCTCAAAGCAGGGACTCTGGAAACACCATATATTTT
>TRBJ1-5|TRBV5-5|.|.
CASSPGRGSNQPQHF
TGTGCCAGCAGCCCGGGCAGGGGTAGCAATCAGCCCCAGCATTTT
>TRBJ2-4|TRBV4-2|.|.
CASSQTETSFPIQYF
TGTGCCAGCAGCCAAACTGAAACTAGTTTCCCCATTCAGTACTTC
>TRBJ1-4|TRBV5-1|.|.
CASSPLGIQGRETNEKLFF
TGCGCCAGCAGCCCCCTCGGGATTCAGGGGAGGGAAACTAATGAAAAACTGTTTTTT
>TRBJ2-2|TRBV7-3|.|TRBD2
CASSFSGGNTGELFF
TGTGCCAGCAGCTTTAGCGGGGGGAACACCGGGGAGCTGTTTTTT
>TRBJ1-4|TRBV5-5|few|TRBD1
CASSLAGGSANEKLFF
TGTGCCAGCAGCTTGGCAGGGGGCTCGGCTAATGAAAAACTGTTTTTT
>TRBJ2-7|TRBV6-5|.|.
CASSYTDSSHYEQYF
TGTGCCAGCAGTTACACGGACAGCTCGCACTACGAGCAGTACTTC
>TRBJ2-5|TRBV4-2|few|.
CASSQGGQSETQYF
TGTGCCAGCAGCCAAGGCGGTCAGAGTGAGACCCAGTACTTC